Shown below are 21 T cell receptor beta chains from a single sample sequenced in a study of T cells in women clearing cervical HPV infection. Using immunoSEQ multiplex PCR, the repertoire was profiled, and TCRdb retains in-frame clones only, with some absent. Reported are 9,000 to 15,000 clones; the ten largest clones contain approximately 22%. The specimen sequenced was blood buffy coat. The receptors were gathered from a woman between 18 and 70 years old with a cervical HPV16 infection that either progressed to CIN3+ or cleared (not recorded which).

CDR3 DNA, as far as it was read: TGTGCCAGCAGCCCCCCCCCGGGACAGTCCTACGAG. As protein: CASSPPPGQSYE. The CDR3, in full, reads CASSPPPGQSYEQYF. The J gene is TRBJ2-7, the V gene TRBV5-4; 7 bases fit TRBD1. Read data end 3 residues before the CDR3 end; the end is taken from the germline J gene. The trim removed 4 bases at V and 1 base at J, leaving 8 bases unmatched. The CDR3 has 15 residues. Germline CDR1 is SGHNT and CDR2 is YYREEE (reference sequence).

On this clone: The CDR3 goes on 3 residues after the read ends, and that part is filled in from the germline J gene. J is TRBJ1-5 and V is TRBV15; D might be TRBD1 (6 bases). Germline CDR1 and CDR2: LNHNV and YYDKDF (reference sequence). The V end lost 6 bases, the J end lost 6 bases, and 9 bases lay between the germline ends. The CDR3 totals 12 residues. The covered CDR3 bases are TGTGCCACCAGGGGGGCAGGTCAGCCC. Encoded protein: CATRGAGQP. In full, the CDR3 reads CATRGAGQPQHF.

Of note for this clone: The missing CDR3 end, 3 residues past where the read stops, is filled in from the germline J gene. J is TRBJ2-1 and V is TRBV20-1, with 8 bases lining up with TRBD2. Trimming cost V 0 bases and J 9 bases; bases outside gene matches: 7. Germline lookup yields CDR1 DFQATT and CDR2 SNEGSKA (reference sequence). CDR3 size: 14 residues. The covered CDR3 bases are TGCAGTGCTAGAGAGAACAGCGGGGGAAGTGAG. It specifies CSARENSGGSE. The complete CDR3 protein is CSARENSGGSEQFF.

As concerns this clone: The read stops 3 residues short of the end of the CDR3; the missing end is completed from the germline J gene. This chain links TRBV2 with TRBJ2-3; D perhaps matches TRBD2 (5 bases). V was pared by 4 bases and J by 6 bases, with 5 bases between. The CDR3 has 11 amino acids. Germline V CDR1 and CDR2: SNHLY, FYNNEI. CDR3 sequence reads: CASSASDTQYF. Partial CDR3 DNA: TGTGCCAGCAGTGCTAGCGATACG.

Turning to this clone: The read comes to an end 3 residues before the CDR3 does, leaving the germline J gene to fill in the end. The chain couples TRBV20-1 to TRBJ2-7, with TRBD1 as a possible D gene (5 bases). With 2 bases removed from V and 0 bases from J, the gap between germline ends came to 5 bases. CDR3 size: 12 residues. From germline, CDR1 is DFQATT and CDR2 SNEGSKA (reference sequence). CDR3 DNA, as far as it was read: TGCAGTGCTAGAAGGGGCTCCTACGAG. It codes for CSARRGSYE. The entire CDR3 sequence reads CSARRGSYEQYF.

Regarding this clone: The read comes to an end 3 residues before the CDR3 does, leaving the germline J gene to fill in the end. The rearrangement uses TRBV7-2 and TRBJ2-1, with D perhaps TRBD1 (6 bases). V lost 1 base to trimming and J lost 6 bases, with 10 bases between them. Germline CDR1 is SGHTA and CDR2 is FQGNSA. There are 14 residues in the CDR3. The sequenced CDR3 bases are TGTGCCAGCAGCTTAGGTCAGGGGAGCAATGAG. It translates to CASSLGQGSNE. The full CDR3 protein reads CASSLGQGSNEQFF.

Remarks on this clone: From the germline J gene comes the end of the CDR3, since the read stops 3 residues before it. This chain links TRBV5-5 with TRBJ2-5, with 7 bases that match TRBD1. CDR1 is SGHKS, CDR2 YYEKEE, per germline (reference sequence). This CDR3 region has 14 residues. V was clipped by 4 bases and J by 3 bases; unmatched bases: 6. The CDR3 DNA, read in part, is TGTGCCAGCAGCCCCTTAACAGGGGAAGAGACC. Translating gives CASSPLTGEET. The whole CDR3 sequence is CASSPLTGEETQYF.

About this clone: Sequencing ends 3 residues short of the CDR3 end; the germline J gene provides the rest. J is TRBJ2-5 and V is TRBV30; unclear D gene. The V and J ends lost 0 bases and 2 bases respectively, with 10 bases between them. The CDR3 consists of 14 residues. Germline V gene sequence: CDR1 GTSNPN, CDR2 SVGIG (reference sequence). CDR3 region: CAWSVGARQETQYF. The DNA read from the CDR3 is TGTGCCTGGAGTGTAGGTGCCAGACAAGAGACC.

The chain's CDR3 is CASSQDPRTAFWNEQYF. The covered CDR3 bases are TGTGCCAGCAGCCAAGATCCCCGGACAGCCTTCTGGAACGAG. The chain has TRBV4-2 and TRBJ2-7; the D gene is possibly TRBD1 (6 bases). The read is 3 residues too short to cover the CDR3 end, so that end is filled in from the germline J gene. The germline V gene encodes CDR1 LGHNA and CDR2 YNFKEQ. The ends were cut back, 0 bases at V and 5 bases at J, with 20 bases in the middle. The CDR3 is made up of 17 amino acids.

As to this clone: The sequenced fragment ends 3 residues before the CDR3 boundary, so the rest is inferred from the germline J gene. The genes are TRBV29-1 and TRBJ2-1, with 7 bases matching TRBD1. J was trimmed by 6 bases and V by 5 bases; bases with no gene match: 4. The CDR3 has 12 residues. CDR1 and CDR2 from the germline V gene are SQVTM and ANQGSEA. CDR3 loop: CSVSTGINEQFF. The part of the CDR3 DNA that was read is TGCAGCGTTTCGACAGGGATCAATGAG.

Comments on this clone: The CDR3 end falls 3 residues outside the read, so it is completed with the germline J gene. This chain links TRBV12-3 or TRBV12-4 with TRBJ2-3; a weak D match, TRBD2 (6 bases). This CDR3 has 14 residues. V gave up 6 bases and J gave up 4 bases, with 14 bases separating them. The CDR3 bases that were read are TGTGCCAGCAGGCCACGACTAGTTCCAGATACG. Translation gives CASRPRLVPDT. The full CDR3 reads CASRPRLVPDTQYF.

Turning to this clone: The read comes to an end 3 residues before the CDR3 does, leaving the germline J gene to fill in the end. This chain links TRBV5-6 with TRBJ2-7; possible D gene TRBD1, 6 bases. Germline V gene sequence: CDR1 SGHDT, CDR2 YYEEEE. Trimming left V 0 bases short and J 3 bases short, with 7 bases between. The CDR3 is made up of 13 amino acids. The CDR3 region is CASSLGQVYEQYF. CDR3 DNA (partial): TGTGCCAGCAGCTTGGGACAGGTCTACGAG.

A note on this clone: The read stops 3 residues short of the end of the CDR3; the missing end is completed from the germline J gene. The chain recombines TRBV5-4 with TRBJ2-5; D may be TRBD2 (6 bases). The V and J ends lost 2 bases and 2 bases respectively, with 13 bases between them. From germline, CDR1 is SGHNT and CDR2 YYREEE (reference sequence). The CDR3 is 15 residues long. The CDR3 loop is CASSLGAGKQETQYF. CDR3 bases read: TGTGCCAGCAGCTTAGGTGCGGGGAAACAAGAGACC.

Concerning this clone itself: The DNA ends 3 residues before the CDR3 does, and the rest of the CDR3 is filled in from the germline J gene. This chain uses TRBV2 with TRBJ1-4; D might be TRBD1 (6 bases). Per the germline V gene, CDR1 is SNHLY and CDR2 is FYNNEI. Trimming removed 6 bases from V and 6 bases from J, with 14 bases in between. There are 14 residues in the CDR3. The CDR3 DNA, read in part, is TGTGCCAGCAGAGCGGGGGCGCATGATGAAAAA. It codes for CASRAGAHDEK. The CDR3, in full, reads CASRAGAHDEKLFF.

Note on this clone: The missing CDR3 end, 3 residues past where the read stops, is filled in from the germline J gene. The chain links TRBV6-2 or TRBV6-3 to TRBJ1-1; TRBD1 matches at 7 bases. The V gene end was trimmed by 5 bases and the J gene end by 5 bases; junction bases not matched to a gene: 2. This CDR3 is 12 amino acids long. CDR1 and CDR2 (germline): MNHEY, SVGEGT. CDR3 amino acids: CASSQGETEAFF. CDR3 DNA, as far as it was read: TGTGCCAGCAGTCAGGGGGAAACTGAA.

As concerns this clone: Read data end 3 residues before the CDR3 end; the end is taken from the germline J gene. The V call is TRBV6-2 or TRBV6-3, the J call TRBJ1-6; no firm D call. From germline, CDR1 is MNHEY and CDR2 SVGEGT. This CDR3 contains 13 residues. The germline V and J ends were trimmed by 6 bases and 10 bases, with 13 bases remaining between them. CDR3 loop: CASRPVSGSPLHF. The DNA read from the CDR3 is TGTGCCAGCAGGCCGGTCTCGGGGTCACCC.

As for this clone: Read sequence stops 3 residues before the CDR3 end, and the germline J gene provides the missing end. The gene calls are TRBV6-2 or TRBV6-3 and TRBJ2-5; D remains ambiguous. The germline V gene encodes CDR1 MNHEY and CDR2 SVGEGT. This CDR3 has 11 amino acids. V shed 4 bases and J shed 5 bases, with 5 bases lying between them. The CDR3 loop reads CASSLRETQYF. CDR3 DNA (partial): TGTGCCAGCAGTTTACGGGAGACC.

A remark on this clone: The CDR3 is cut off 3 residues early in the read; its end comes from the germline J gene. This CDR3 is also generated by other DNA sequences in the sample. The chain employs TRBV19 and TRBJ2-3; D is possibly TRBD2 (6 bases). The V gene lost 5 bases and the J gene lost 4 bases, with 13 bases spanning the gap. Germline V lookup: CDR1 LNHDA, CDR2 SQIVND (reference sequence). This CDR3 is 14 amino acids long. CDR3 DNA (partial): TGTGCCAGTAGTGGACGAGCGGGCGCAGATACG. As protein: CASSGRAGADT. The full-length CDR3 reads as CASSGRAGADTQYF.

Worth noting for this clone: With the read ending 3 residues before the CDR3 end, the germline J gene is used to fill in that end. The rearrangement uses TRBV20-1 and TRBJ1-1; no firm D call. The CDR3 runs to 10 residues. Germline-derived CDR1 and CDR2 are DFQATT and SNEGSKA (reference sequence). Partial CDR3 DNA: TGCAGTGCTAGAGAGGGCGAA. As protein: CSAREGE. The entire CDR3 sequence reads CSAREGEAFF.

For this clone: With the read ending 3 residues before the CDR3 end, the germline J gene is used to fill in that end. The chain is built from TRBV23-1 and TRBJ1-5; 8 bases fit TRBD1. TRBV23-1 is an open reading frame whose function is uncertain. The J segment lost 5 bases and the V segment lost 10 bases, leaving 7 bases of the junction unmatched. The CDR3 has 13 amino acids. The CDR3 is CATLQGGDQPQHF. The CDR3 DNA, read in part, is TGCGCCACCCTACAGGGGGGCGATCAGCCC.

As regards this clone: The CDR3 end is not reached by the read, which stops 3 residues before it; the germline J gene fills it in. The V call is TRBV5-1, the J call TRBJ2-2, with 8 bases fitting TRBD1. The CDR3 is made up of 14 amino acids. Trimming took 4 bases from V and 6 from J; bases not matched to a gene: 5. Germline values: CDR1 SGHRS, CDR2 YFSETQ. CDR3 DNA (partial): TGCGCCAGCAGCAGGGGACAGGTCCCCGGGGAG. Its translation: CASSRGQVPGE. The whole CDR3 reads CASSRGQVPGELFF.